This note documents a single T cell receptor (beta chain) sequence. The entry originates in a study of T cell changes during pregnancy in multiple sclerosis. Profiling relied on immunoSEQ multiplex PCR, and the TCRdb table lists in-frame clones only, not all of them. The table has approximately 97,000 clones, 91% seen once; the top ten hold around 1.7%. V lost 5 bases and J 1 base, leaving 9 bases between the germline ends. Germline V gene data show CDR1 as PRHDT and CDR2 as FYEKMQ (reference sequence). This CDR3 region has 14 residues. The gene calls are TRBV13 and TRBJ1-5; D gene unclear. The receptor's source is a female donor in good health, enrolled as a control in a pregnancy study. The material was peripheral blood, obtained after pregnancy. This CDR3 is CASSPSRSNQPQHF. DNA of the CDR3: TGTGCCAGCAGCCCCAGTCGAAGCAATCAGCCCCAGCATTTT.